A single sample is the source of the 6 T cell receptor beta chains below, sequenced in a study of Ad26.COV2.S vaccination and SARS-CoV-2 variants. Clones were read by immunoSEQ multiplex PCR, and TCRdb kept only the in-frame ones, dropping some. The table lists around 400,000 clones, 70% to 90% of them singletons, with 1.5% to 2% in the top ten. Treatment defined: around 19 received Ad26.COV2.S at low or high dose, single or two shots; 5 received placebo; per-sample allocation not given. Collection of samples fell on day 63 after the first vaccine or placebo injection. The sequenced sample was peripheral blood, obtained in a trial of Ad26.COV2.S vaccine versus placebo. These receptors originate from a person aged 18 to 59 who received the Ad26.COV2.S COVID-19 vaccine or a placebo.

This clone has only one observation. The V and J genes are TRBV18 and TRBJ2-2; D may be TRBD2 (5 bases). V shed 3 bases and J shed 5 bases, with 10 bases lying between them. CDR1 and CDR2 (germline): KGHSH, LQKENI. The CDR3 consists of 14 residues. In nucleotides, the CDR3 is TGTGCCAGCTCACCGGACGGGATTACCGGGGAGCTGTTTTTT. The encoded protein is CASSPDGITGELFF.

This CDR3 reads CAWSPRRFATEAFF. Written as DNA, the CDR3 is TGTGCCTGGAGTCCGCGTAGATTCGCCACTGAAGCTTTCTTT. The chain links TRBV30 to TRBJ1-1; unclear D gene. This CDR3 comprises 14 residues. CDR1 is GTSNPN and CDR2 is SVGIG in the germline V gene (reference sequence). Deletions cut 2 bases from V and 4 bases from J, with 14 bases between.

The genes are TRBV2 and TRBJ1-2; the D gene is possibly TRBD1 (5 bases). The V and J ends lost 5 bases and 8 bases respectively, with 15 bases between them. Germline assignment: CDR1 SNHLY and CDR2 FYNNEI. The CDR3 spans 13 residues. CDR3 sequence: CASSSYRGGGYTF. CDR3 sequence (DNA): TGTGCCAGCAGTTCGTATAGGGGAGGCGGCTACACCTTC.

The chain recombines TRBV10-2 with TRBJ2-7; tentatively, D is TRBD2 (5 bases). This CDR3 is built from 13 residues. CDR1 and CDR2 (germline): WSHSY, SAAADI. V was trimmed by 7 bases and J by 1 base, leaving 11 bases between them. For the CDR3, the DNA is TGCGCCAGCACCCCGACTAAATCCTACGAGCAGTACTTC. Encoded protein: CASTPTKSYEQYF.

The chain uses TRBV4-1 and TRBJ2-3; either TRBD1 or TRBD2 may supply D (5 bases each). The V and J ends lost 0 bases and 5 bases respectively, with 15 bases between them. From germline, CDR1 is MGHRA and CDR2 YSYEKL. The CDR3 runs 16 residues. CDR3 sequence (DNA): TGCGCCAGCAGCCAAGATGTCCAGGGAGTAGGAGATACGCAGTATTTT. Protein sequence: CASSQDVQGVGDTQYF.

The V gene is TRBV2, the J gene TRBJ2-2; D is possibly TRBD1 (5 bases). V was pared by 5 bases and J by 0 bases, with 10 bases between. This CDR3 is 15 amino acids long. Germline values: CDR1 SNHLY, CDR2 FYNNEI. The CDR3 sequence is CASSPDSSNTGELFF. CDR3 nucleotide sequence: TGTGCCAGCAGTCCAGACAGCTCGAACACCGGGGAGCTGTTTTTT.